Shown below are 28 T cell receptor beta chains from a single sample sequenced in a study of OX40 agonist ivuxolimab in advanced cancers. Library generation was performed with the immunoSEQ multiplex PCR assay. TCRdb took this table from immuneACCESS and kept in-frame rearrangements with V and J called. Such tables lack part of the clones; where checked against another copy, unresolved V genes explain under half of the gap, and the rest is unexplained. This sample gives about 17,000 clones in total; roughly two thirds of them show up just once. The ten biggest clones cover nearly 25% of the sample. Material: CD4+ or CD8+ T cells sorted from blood, obtained in a trial of the OX40 agonist ivuxolimab. Source of these receptors: an adult with an advanced solid tumor such as melanoma, head and neck, liver or kidney cancer.

The chain has TRBV5-1 and TRBJ2-2, with a tentative D call TRBD2 (5 bases). CDR3 length equals 14 residues. V was trimmed by 1 base and J by 1 base, leaving 5 bases between them. Germline V gives CDR1 SGHRS, CDR2 YFSETQ. CDR3 sequence reads: CASSLRGNTGELFF. DNA for the CDR3: TGCGCCAGCAGCTTGCGGGGGAACACCGGGGAGCTGTTTTTT.

This chain uses TRBV7-2 with TRBJ1-3; TRBD1 might be the D (5 bases). The CDR3 runs 16 residues. CDR1 and CDR2 (germline): SGHTA, FQGNSA. V lost 6 bases and J 0 bases, leaving 15 bases between the germline ends. CDR3 region: CASSPQGLSSGNTIYF. The DNA for the CDR3 is TGTGCCAGCAGTCCTCAGGGACTTAGCTCTGGAAACACCATATATTTT.

This clone occurred a few times. The chain combines TRBV7-9 with TRBJ2-3; the D is unclear. Germline V gene sequence: CDR1 SEHNR, CDR2 FQNEAQ (reference sequence). The CDR3 contains 10 residues. The V end lost 9 bases, the J end lost 5 bases, and 6 bases lay between the germline ends. The CDR3: CASERDTQYF. CDR3 DNA: TGTGCCAGTGAGAGAGATACGCAGTATTTT. The full variable domain, in which reference TRBV7-9 and TRBJ2-3 provide the parts outside the CDR3, is DTGVSQNPRHKITKRGQNVTFRCDPISEHNRLYWYRQTLGQGPEFLTYFQNEAQLEKSRLLSDRFSAERPKGSFSTLEIQRTEQGDSAMYLCASERDTQYFGPGTRLTVL.

V gene TRBV29-1 combines with J gene TRBJ2-2, with 8 bases lining up with TRBD1. V gave up 1 base and J gave up 5 bases; unmatched junction bases: 6. Germline CDR1 reads SQVTM; CDR2 reads ANQGSEA. This CDR3 contains 15 residues. CDR3 residues: CSVEGQGAITGELFF. The CDR3 nucleotides read TGCAGCGTTGAAGGGCAGGGGGCCATAACCGGGGAGCTGTTTTTT.

The rearrangement uses TRBV27 and TRBJ1-2; tentative D call: TRBD1 (6 bases). Looked up from germline, CDR1 is MNHEY and CDR2 is SMNVEV (reference sequence). V lost 6 bases to trimming and J lost 4 bases, with 18 bases between them. The CDR3 consists of 15 residues. The CDR3 sequence is CASRRTGQLIYGYTF. The CDR3 DNA sequence: TGTGCCAGCAGACGAACCGGACAGCTCATCTATGGCTACACCTTC.

The J gene is TRBJ2-3, the V gene TRBV30; 8 bases map to TRBD2. The CDR3 has 14 amino acids. In germline, CDR1 is GTSNPN, CDR2 SVGIG (reference sequence). V was clipped by 3 bases and J by 4 bases; unmatched bases: 6. CDR3 DNA sequence: TGTGCCTGGAGGGCGGGGGGCCTTGCAGATACGCAGTATTTT. As protein: CAWRAGGLADTQYF.

This clone occurred a few times. The rearrangement joins TRBV27 to TRBJ1-5; D not certain. From germline, CDR1 is MNHEY and CDR2 SMNVEV (reference sequence). V lost 1 base and J 5 bases, leaving 12 bases between the germline ends. This CDR3 has 15 residues. The CDR3 nucleotides are TGTGCCAGCAGTTTATGGGCACAAGAGCATCAGCCCCAGCATTTT. Residues: CASSLWAQEHQPQHF.

Within the sample, this clone is medium-sized. The CDR3 loop is CASSPWGGTNYGYTF. The DNA of the CDR3 is TGTGCCAGCAGCCCCTGGGGGGGGACTAACTATGGCTACACCTTC. This chain uses TRBV7-2 with TRBJ1-2, with D perhaps TRBD1 (5 bases). V lost 5 bases, J lost 0 bases, and 13 bases lay in between. The CDR3 is made up of 15 amino acids. The V gene's germline CDR1 is SGHTA and CDR2 FQGNSA.

The V gene is TRBV6-5, the J gene TRBJ2-1; 10 bases align to TRBD2. The CDR3 is 15 residues long. Trimming removed 2 bases from V and 6 bases from J; junction bases left unmatched: 4. The germline V gene has CDR1 MNHEY and CDR2 SVGAGI. The CDR3 DNA is TGTGCCAGCAGTTACAGGACTAGCGGACTCAATGAGCAGTTCTTC. Protein product: CASSYRTSGLNEQFF.

This clone was seen only a few times. The rearrangement links TRBV7-9 to TRBJ1-3; a possible D gene is TRBD1 (5 bases). The ends were cut back, 5 bases at V and 4 bases at J, with 6 bases in the middle. The CDR3 runs 12 residues. CDR1 is SEHNR and CDR2 is FQNEAQ in the germline V gene (reference sequence). The CDR3: CASSAGGNTIYF. In DNA, the CDR3 is TGTGCCAGCAGCGCAGGGGGAAACACCATATATTTT.

This sequence joins TRBV5-5 and TRBJ2-1; D is possibly TRBD2 (5 bases). The CDR3 is 13 amino acids. The ends were cut back, 3 bases at V and 8 bases at J, with 12 bases in the middle. Per the germline V gene, CDR1 is SGHKS and CDR2 is YYEKEE (reference sequence). The CDR3 DNA follows: TGTGCCAGCAGCTCGCGAGGGATGGATGAGCAGTTCTTC. Translated: CASSSRGMDEQFF.

The CDR3 bases are TGTGCCAGCAGCCTAGGGCGGGGGCCCACTGAAGCTTTCTTT. This gives the protein CASSLGRGPTEAFF. J is TRBJ1-1 and V is TRBV11-2, with D perhaps TRBD1 (6 bases). The CDR3 sequence is 14 residues long. Deletions cut 5 bases from V and 4 bases from J, with 14 bases between. CDR1 is SGHAT, CDR2 FQNNGV, per germline.

V and J are TRBV29-1 and TRBJ2-3, with a possible D match to TRBD1 (6 bases). Germline CDR1 reads SQVTM; CDR2 reads ANQGSEA. This CDR3 has 16 residues. V dropped 5 bases and J dropped 0 bases, with 18 bases sitting between them. The CDR3 region is CSVRRTDLPSTDTQYF. In nucleotides, the CDR3 is TGCAGCGTTCGACGGACAGACCTGCCAAGCACAGATACGCAGTATTTT.

A single count supports this clone. The chain recombines TRBV2 with TRBJ2-5, with 9 bases lining up with TRBD2. Germline V gene sequence: CDR1 SNHLY, CDR2 FYNNEI. V lost 7 bases, J lost 7 bases, and 13 bases stayed unmatched. CDR3 length: 15 residues. The CDR3, as DNA: TGTGCCAGCACCCAATCCACTAGCGGGTATGGGACCCAGTACTTC. Protein sequence: CASTQSTSGYGTQYF.

As DNA, the CDR3 is TGTGCCAGCACCGGGACTAGCGGACACACAGATACGCAGTATTTT. Amino acid sequence: CASTGTSGHTDTQYF. V is TRBV11-2 and J is TRBJ2-3; TRBD2 aligns across 11 bases. Trimming cost V 7 bases and J 2 bases; bases outside gene matches: 5. CDR1 and CDR2 from the germline V gene are SGHAT and FQNNGV. The CDR3 runs 15 residues.

V usage is TRBV7-9 and J usage is TRBJ1-2; D may be TRBD1 (5 bases). Between the trimmed V and J ends, which lost 5 bases and 10 bases, there was a span of 11 bases. The CDR3 spans 11 residues. From germline, CDR1 is SEHNR and CDR2 FQNEAQ (reference sequence). The CDR3 reads CASSITGTYTF. The CDR3 DNA follows: TGTGCCAGCAGCATTACAGGTACCTACACCTTC.

The rearrangement joins TRBV6-5 to TRBJ2-3, with D tentatively TRBD2 (7 bases). The CDR3 length is 12 residues. Trimming removed 6 bases from V and 5 bases from J, with 9 bases in between. Germline assignment: CDR1 MNHEY and CDR2 SVGAGI. This chain's CDR3 is CASRGGGDTQYF. CDR3 bases: TGTGCCAGCAGGGGAGGGGGAGATACGCAGTATTTT.

The genes are TRBV27 and TRBJ2-3; TRBD2 agrees at 13 bases. Germline V CDR1 and CDR2: MNHEY, SMNVEV (reference sequence). The V and J ends lost 5 bases and 5 bases, in that order; junction bases with no gene match: 4. This CDR3 is built from 15 residues. The chain's CDR3 is CASSPRTSGGDTQYF. As DNA, the CDR3 is TGTGCCAGCAGTCCCCGGACTAGCGGGGGAGATACGCAGTATTTT.

The V gene is TRBV11-3, the J gene TRBJ1-6; 7 bases map to TRBD1. This CDR3 comprises 14 residues. The V segment lost 6 bases and the J segment 7 bases; nucleotides outside the gene matches: 6. Germline V gene lookup returns CDR1 SGHNT and CDR2 YENEEA. In DNA, the CDR3 is TGTGCCAGCAGACCAGGACAGGCGAATTCACCCCTCCACTTT. It yields the protein CASRPGQANSPLHF.

This chain connects TRBV6-5 to TRBJ2-5; D is ambiguous. Trimming removed 0 bases from V and 2 bases from J, with 7 bases in between. This CDR3 is built from 14 residues. Germline CDR1 reads MNHEY; CDR2 reads SVGAGI. DNA of the CDR3: TGTGCCAGCAGTTACTCGACTGAACAAGAGACCCAGTACTTC. It yields the protein CASSYSTEQETQYF.

This clone was counted a few times. This chain links TRBV10-3 with TRBJ1-5, with 8 positions matching TRBD1. Germline assignment: CDR1 ENHRY and CDR2 SYGVKD. This CDR3 has 15 residues. After removal of 2 bases from V and 4 bases from J, the junction contained 4 bases not matched to a gene. The CDR3 coding sequence is TGTGCCATCAGTGAGGGGACAGGTCATAATCAGCCCCAGCATTTT. Translating gives CAISEGTGHNQPQHF.

This rearrangement joins TRBV11-3 to TRBJ2-4; perhaps TRBD1 as D (6 bases). With 5 bases removed from V and 5 bases from J, the gap between germline ends came to 10 bases. Looked up from germline, CDR1 is SGHNT and CDR2 is YENEEA. The CDR3 runs to 13 residues. In nucleotides, the CDR3 is TGTGCCAGCAGCGCACGGACAGAAAACATTCAGTACTTC. This sequence encodes CASSARTENIQYF.

The CDR3 region is CASSSFTDTQYF. The CDR3 region has the DNA TGTGCCAGCAGCTCTTTCACAGATACGCAGTATTTT. The chain is built from TRBV11-2 and TRBJ2-3; D not resolved. The germline V and J ends were trimmed by 4 bases and 2 bases, with 4 bases remaining between them. CDR3 size: 12 residues. Germline V lookup: CDR1 SGHAT, CDR2 FQNNGV.

The chain joins TRBV5-1 to TRBJ2-1, with 7 nucleotides matching TRBD2. The CDR3 has 17 residues. V dropped 1 base and J dropped 2; count of bases not matched to a gene: 9. Germline V gene sequence: CDR1 SGHRS, CDR2 YFSETQ. This chain's CDR3 is CASSLYQAGSPYNEQFF. DNA of the CDR3: TGCGCCAGCAGCTTGTACCAAGCGGGGTCCCCCTACAATGAGCAGTTCTTC.

The rearrangement uses TRBV5-6 and TRBJ1-2; D may be TRBD1 (5 bases). V lost 4 bases to trimming and J lost 8 bases, with 15 bases between them. This CDR3 spans 13 amino acids. Germline lookup yields CDR1 SGHDT and CDR2 YYEEEE. CDR3 bases: TGTGCCAGCAGCCTGGGGACGGTTGGGGGCTACACCTTC. Protein: CASSLGTVGGYTF.

CDR3 in amino acids: CASSLHGVRGSNSPLHF. CDR3 coding DNA: TGTGCCAGCAGCTTACATGGTGTAAGGGGCTCCAATTCACCCCTCCACTTT. This chain connects TRBV7-3 to TRBJ1-6; D is perhaps TRBD1 (5 bases). CDR1 is SGHTA and CDR2 is FQGTGA in the germline V gene. The V and J ends lost 2 bases and 7 bases respectively, with 18 bases between them. The CDR3 covers 17 residues.

This chain links TRBV6-4 with TRBJ2-7; D may match TRBD1 or TRBD2 (5 bases each). Trimming shortened V by 4 bases and J by 2 bases, and 24 bases separated the two germline ends. The CDR3 sequence is 18 residues long. Germline CDR1 and CDR2: MRHNA and SNTAGT. The CDR3 DNA reads as TGTGCCAGCAGTGCCCCGATTAGAGGGGTTGACCTAGCCTACGAGCAGTACTTC. Encoded protein: CASSAPIRGVDLAYEQYF.

The J gene is TRBJ1-2, the V gene TRBV6-6; D remains ambiguous. This CDR3 region has 12 residues. V was cut by 2 bases and J by 10 bases, with 11 bases left in between. Germline loops: CDR1 MNHNY, CDR2 SVGAGI (reference sequence). In DNA, the CDR3 is TGTGCCAGCAGTTACAGAAAGGGAGACTACACCTTC. Its protein product is CASSYRKGDYTF.